The clone carrying this TCR beta chain appeared a few times. These data are taken from a study of T cell changes during pregnancy in multiple sclerosis. V shed 4 bases and J 7 bases; nucleotides not matched to a gene: 14. The CDR3 is 17 residues long. Looked up from germline, CDR1 is SGHRS and CDR2 is YFSETQ. TCRdb's table, derived via immunoSEQ multiplex PCR, lists solely in-frame clones and lacks some. Here the sample spans roughly 23,000 clones, about 86% being singletons. The sample consisted of CD4+ T cells from peripheral blood mononuclear cells, taken in the first trimester of pregnancy. This TCR derives from a female donor in good health, enrolled as a control in a pregnancy study. The genes are TRBV5-1 and TRBJ2-2; TRBD1 agrees at 9 bases. The CDR3 nucleotides are TGCGCCAGCAGCCCACAATTAGGGACAGGGATGGTCGGGGAGCTGTTTTTT. Translation: CASSPQLGTGMVGELFF.